The clone carrying this T cell receptor beta chain has just one count. These data are taken from a study of OX40 agonist ivuxolimab in advanced cancers. V was trimmed by 0 bases and J by 2 bases, leaving 9 bases between them. This CDR3 comprises 15 residues. The germline V gene has CDR1 SGHTA and CDR2 FQGTGA. Clones were read by immunoSEQ multiplex PCR, and TCRdb kept only the in-frame ones, dropping some. The table has around 60,000 clones, 82% seen once. This TCR derives from an adult with an advanced solid tumor such as melanoma, head and neck, liver or kidney cancer. The V gene is TRBV7-3, the J gene TRBJ2-3, with D possibly TRBD2 on 6 matching bases. The sample here was CD4+ or CD8+ T cells sorted from blood, taken in a trial of the OX40 agonist ivuxolimab. For the CDR3, the DNA is TGTGCCAGCAGCTTAACGTGGGGGGACACAGATACGCAGTATTTT. Residues: CASSLTWGDTDTQYF.